This T cell receptor (beta chain) originates from a study of blood T cell repertoires in COVID-19. The assay was immunoSEQ multiplex PCR, and TCRdb's table has in-frame clones only and misses some. The repertoire holds about 90,000 clones, roughly three quarters seen once, with roughly 10% in the top ten. The ends were cut back, 9 bases at V and 3 bases at J, with 14 bases in the middle. The CDR3 has 13 amino acids. In germline, CDR1 is LNHDA, CDR2 SQIVND (reference sequence). The origin of this receptor is a woman aged 80 or over with acute or convalescent COVID-19. Sequencing used peripheral blood. The rearrangement links TRBV19 to TRBJ2-5; D might be TRBD1 (6 bases). CDR3 region: CASGTGRKETQYF. The DNA for the CDR3 is TGTGCCAGCGGAACAGGGAGAAAAGAGACCCAGTACTTC.